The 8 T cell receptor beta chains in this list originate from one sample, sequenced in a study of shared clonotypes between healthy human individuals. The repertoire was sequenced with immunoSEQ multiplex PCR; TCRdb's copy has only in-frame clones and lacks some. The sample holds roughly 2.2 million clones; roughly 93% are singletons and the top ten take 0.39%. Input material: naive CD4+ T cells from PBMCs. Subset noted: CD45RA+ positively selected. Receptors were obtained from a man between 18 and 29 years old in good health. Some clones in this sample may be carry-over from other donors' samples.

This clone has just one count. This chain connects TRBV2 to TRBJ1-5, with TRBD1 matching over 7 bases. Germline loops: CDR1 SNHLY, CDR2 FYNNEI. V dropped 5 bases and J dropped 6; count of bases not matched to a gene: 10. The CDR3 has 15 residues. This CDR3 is CASSSDRAASQPQHF. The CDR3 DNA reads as TGTGCCAGCAGTTCAGACAGGGCCGCTTCTCAGCCCCAGCATTTT.

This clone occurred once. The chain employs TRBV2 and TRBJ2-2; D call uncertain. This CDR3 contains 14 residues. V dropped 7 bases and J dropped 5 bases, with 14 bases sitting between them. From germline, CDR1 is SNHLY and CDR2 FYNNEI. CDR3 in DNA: TGTGCCAGCATCCAGGCCTTCAAGACCGGGGAGCTGTTTTTT. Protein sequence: CASIQAFKTGELFF.

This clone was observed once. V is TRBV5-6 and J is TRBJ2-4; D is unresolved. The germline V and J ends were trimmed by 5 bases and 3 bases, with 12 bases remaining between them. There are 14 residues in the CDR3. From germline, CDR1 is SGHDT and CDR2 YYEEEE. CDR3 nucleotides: TGTGCCAGCAGATTCAGGCTTGGCAAAAACATTCAGTACTTC. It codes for CASRFRLGKNIQYF.

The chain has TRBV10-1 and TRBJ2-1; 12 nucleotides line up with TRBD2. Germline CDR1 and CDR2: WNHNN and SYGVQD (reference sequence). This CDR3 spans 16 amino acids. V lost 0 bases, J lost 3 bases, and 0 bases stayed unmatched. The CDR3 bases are TGCGCCAGCAGTGAGTCGGGACTAGCGGGCTACAATGAGCAGTTCTTC. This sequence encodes CASSESGLAGYNEQFF.

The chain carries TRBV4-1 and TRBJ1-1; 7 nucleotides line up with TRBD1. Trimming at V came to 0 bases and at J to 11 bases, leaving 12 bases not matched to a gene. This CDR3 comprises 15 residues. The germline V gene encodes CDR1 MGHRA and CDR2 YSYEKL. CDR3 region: CASSQEISTGLYAFF. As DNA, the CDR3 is TGCGCCAGCAGCCAAGAAATATCGACAGGGCTATATGCTTTCTTT.

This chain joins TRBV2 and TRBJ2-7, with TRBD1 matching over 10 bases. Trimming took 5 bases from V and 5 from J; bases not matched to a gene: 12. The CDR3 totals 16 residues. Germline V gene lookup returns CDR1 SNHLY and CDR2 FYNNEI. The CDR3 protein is CASSPFRDRGRHEQYF. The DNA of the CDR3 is TGTGCCAGCAGTCCATTTAGGGACAGGGGAAGACACGAGCAGTACTTC.

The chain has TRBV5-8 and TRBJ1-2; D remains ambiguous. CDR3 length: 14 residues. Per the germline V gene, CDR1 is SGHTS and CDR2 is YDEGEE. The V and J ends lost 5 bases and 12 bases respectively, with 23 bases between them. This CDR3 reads CASSPLGTRTEHTF. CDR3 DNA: TGTGCCAGCAGTCCGTTGGGCACTAGGACGGAGCACACCTTC.

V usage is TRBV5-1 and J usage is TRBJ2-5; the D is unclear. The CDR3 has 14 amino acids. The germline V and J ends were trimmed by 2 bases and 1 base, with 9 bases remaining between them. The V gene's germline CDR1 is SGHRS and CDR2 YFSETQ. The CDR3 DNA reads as TGCGCCAGCAGCTTCCGCAATAGCCAAGAGACCCAGTACTTC. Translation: CASSFRNSQETQYF.